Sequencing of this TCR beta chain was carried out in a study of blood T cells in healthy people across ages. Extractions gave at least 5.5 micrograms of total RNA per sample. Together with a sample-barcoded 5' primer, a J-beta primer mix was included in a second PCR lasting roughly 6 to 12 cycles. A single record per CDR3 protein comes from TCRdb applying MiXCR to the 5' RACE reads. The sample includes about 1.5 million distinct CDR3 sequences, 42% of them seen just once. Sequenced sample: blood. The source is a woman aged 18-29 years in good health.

DNA for the CDR3: TGTGCCATCAAGGAAGGGACGGGGAATTCACCCCTCCACTTT. Protein product: CAIKEGTGNSPLHF. The gene calls are TRBV10-3 and TRBJ1-6, with D possibly matching TRBD1 (5 bases). Trimming shortened V by 7 bases and J by 7 bases, and 14 bases separated the two germline ends. This CDR3 region has 14 residues. Germline V gene sequence: CDR1 ENHRY, CDR2 SYGVKD.